This paragraph covers one TCR beta chain sequence. Its cognate antigen has yet to be identified. Base qualities are not recorded, but no much larger clone differs from it by a single base. The data originate from a study of CD8+CD57+ T cells in acquired aplastic anemia (dated by TCRdb to about 2018). Some background on the complete study: Extracted DNA from sorted CD4+ and CD8+ cells averaged around 3.3 ug, ranging from roughly 0.17 to 30 ug. An average of approximately 10 million reads for CD4+ cells and roughly 11 million reads for CD8+ cells was obtained from healthy donor samples. Points the paper makes about the study in general: Patients and healthy controls showed no significant difference in CD8+ Simpson's diversity (P=0.060). Although roughly 29 CD8+ CDR3 sequences were shared by patients and controls, these sequences appeared highly expressed in patients and within the immunodominant clones of patients.

V trim: 3 bases; J trim: 0 bases; unmatched bases: 12. CDR3 length: 19 amino acids, cysteine to phenylalanine. Of all the DNA, just the CDR3 is kept, 57 bases in frame from base 1. In this study, sorted CD4+ and CD8+ T cells from the blood of healthy subjects and of severe aplastic anemia patients had their TCR repertoires deep-sequenced. Ficoll-Paque density gradient centrifugation was used to isolate peripheral blood mononuclear cells. Before DNA was extracted, CD4+ and CD8+ T cells were sorted using either FACS or magnetic beads. Profiling of TCR beta VDJ combinations and CDR3 sequences used genomic DNA as the template. An Illumina HiSeq 2000 was the platform used for TCR repertoire sequencing. Turning to the authors' computational methods: TRBV/TRBJ rearrangement plots, CDR3 size and DJ length profiles, and Simpson's diversity index were used to assess repertoires. The most abundant DNA sequence in the deep sequencing data was taken as the immunodominant clone. CDR3 amino acid sequences were screened for sharing across subjects and were compared with published repertoires and the VDJdb database. The raw public data were reprocessed by TCRdb itself: fastp quality trimming at Q25, MiXCR clonotype calling, in-frame beta chains only. Identical CDR3 proteins give one entry, which carries the most common genes and DNA. Here the V and J calls rest on TCRdb's processing, not on the authors' analysis. Here the sample has roughly 150,000 distinct CDR3 sequences; around 40% occur a single time. The ten largest clonotypes hold approximately 1% of the sample.

The TCR was taken from a human donor in good health. The chain is made from TRBV12-3 or TRBV12-4 and TRBJ2-4, and TRBD2 matches 9 of the central bases. What was sequenced was sorted CD4+, CD8+, or CD8+CD57+ T cells (not recorded which) from PBMCs. CDR3 protein: CASSFGPSGVTLAKNIQYF. The base sequence is TGTGCCAGCAGTTTTGGTCCTAGCGGGGTGACTCTAGCCAAAAACATTCAGTACTTC.